This note documents a single T cell receptor beta chain sequence. What antigen it recognizes has not been identified. No base-level quality is on record; no much larger clone is a single base apart. This record comes from a study of blood T cell repertoires in COVID-19 (dated by TCRdb to about 2020). With regard to the full study: Samples covering the acute and convalescent phases of COVID-19 were provided by collaborators in the United States, Italy and Spain. The prospective study material was composed of cDNA or gDNA derived from T cells, B-cell-depleted T cells, or PBMCs. Deeply sampled blood TCRbeta repertoires from subjects exposed to, actively infected with, or recovered from COVID-19 were included in the dataset. A freely available public database, intended as a resource for researchers studying the immune response to SARS-CoV-2, is where the repertoires were released. The samples were drawn from the first 160 participants of the ongoing ImmuneRACE study and from under 1,500 subjects provided by 6 global collaborators. The sample metadata nearly always contained a de-identified subject ID, COVID-19 status, age in years and sex. Where available, HLA class I and class II types were taken from metadata supplied by the sample provider and were not determined by assay-based typing. The research as a whole found: The quantity of clinical and demographic metadata differed by source and by participant and was supplied without curation.

Taken from cysteine to phenylalanine, the CDR3 has 17 residues. Only the CDR3 portion is preserved as DNA: 51 bases, with reading frame beginning at the first base. CDR1 SGHAT and CDR2 FQNNGV are derived from the germline V gene. V and J lose 5 bases and 7 bases, and a span of 21 bases separates them. TCRbeta CDR3 regions were amplified from genomic DNA by means of the immunoSEQ Assay, a bias-controlled multiplex PCR. The study's processing was this. Within the assay, amplification of reference gene primers was used to estimate how many nucleated cells each sample contained. To quantify the absolute abundance of each unique TCRbeta CDR3 rearrangement, sequence reads were collapsed and filtered. Productive Simpson clonality was computed per sample as the square root of Simpson's diversity index over productive rearrangements. Sourced from immuneACCESS, this table was stored by TCRdb with only in-frame sequences that have V and J called. A share of the clones is absent; for the studies checked, an unresolved V gene accounts for under half, and the remainder has no known explanation. V, J and clone size are taken as reported in that table, and D and trimming were inferred from the DNA itself. The sample table contains 300,000 to 400,000 clones; only one count was recorded for 87% of them. About 2.1% of the sample goes to the ten largest clones.

One collaborating source in Seattle enrolled patients during active infection and followed them longitudinally through the course of disease. Whole blood was collected in K2EDTA tubes by collaborating institutions according to the institutions' own protocols. For TCRbeta analysis, collaborators shipped samples in one of three forms: frozen whole blood, isolated PBMCs, or DNA extracted from either of those sample types. The sequencing input was peripheral blood. The TCR was taken from a woman aged 60 to 75 with COVID-19, enrolled during active disease. The chain uses TRBV11-2 and TRBJ1-6; the D gene remains uncertain. The CDR3 region has the sequence CASSEQVQPRGNSPLHF. The base sequence is TGTGCCAGCAGCGAACAAGTCCAACCCAGAGGGAATTCACCCCTCCACTTT.